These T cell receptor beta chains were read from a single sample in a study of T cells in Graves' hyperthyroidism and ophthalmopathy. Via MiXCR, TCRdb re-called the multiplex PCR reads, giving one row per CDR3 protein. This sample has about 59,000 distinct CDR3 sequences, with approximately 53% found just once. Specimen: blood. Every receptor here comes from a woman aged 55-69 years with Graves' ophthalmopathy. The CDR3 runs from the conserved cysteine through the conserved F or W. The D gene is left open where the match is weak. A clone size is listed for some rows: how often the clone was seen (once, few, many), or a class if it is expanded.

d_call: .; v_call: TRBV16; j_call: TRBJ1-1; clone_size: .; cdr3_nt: TGTGCCAGCACGCGACGGGAGAACACTGAAGGTTTCTTT; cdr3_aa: CASTRRENTEGFF
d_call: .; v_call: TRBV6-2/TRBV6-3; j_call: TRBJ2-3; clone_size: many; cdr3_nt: TGTGCCAGCAGTTGGGGGGCTAGCACAGATACGCAGTATTTT; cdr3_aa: CASSWGASTDTQYF
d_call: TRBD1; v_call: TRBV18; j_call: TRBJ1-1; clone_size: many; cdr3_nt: TGTGCCAGCTCACCACAGGGACAGGTCGGAGTCCTGAACACTGAAGCTTTCTTT; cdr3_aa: CASSPQGQVGVLNTEAFF
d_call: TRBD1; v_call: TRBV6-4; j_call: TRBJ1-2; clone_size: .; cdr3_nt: TGTGCCAGCAGTGACCGGGACAGCACCTTC; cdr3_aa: CASSDRDSTF
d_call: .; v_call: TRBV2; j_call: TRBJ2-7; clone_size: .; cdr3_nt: TGTGCCAGCAGTCGCATTCCACAACCAGGTTTATACGAGCAGTACTTC; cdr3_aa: CASSRIPQPGLYEQYF
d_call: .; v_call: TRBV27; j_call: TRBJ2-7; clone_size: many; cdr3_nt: TGTGCCAGTTGCATTCGATCGGGCTACGAGCAGTACTTC; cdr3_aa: CASCIRSGYEQYF
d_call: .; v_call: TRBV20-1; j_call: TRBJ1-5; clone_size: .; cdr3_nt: TGCAGTGCTAGAGATTTCGGCGGCCCCCAGCATTTT; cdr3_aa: CSARDFGGPQHF
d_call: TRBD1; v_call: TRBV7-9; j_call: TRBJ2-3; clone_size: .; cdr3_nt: TGTGCCAGCAGCTCTAAACCCGGGACAGGGGGAGACACAGATACGCAGTATTTT; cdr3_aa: CASSSKPGTGGDTDTQYF
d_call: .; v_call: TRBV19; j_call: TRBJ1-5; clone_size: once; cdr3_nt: TGTGCCAGTAGTATAACGGAGTACAATGAGCCCCAGCATTTT; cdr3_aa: CASSITEYNEPQHF
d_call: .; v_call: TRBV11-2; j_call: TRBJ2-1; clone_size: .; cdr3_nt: TGTGCCAGCAGCTTATTTGTCACGGTCTTGGGCAATGAGCAGTTCTTC; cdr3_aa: CASSLFVTVLGNEQFF
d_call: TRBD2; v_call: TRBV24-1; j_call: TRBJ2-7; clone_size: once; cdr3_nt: TGTGCCACCAGTGAACTCCCGGGACTAGCGGATACCTACGAGCAGTACTTC; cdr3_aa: CATSELPGLADTYEQYF
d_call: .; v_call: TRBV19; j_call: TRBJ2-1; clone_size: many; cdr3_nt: TGTGCCAGTAAGGAGCGGTTTGGGCAGTTCTTC; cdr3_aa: CASKERFGQFF
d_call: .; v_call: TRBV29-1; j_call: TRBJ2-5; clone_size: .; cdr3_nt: TGCAGCCCCGGGGGGACCCAGTACTTC; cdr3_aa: CSPGGTQYF
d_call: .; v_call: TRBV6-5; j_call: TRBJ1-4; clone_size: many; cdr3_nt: TGTGCCAGCAGATTAATTGCTAGTGGTGAAAAACTGTTTTTT; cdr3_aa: CASRLIASGEKLFF
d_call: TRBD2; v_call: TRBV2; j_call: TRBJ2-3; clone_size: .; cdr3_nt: TGTGCCAGCAGTGAAAGCGGGGGGGCGGGAGATACGCAGTATTTT; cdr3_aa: CASSESGGAGDTQYF
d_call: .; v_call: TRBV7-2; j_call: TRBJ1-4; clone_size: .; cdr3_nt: TGTGCCAGTGAGGCCGGGGAACCTAATGAAAAACTGTTTTTT; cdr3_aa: CASEAGEPNEKLFF
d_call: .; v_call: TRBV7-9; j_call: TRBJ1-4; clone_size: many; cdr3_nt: TGTGCCAGCAGCGGAAGGGGGTCGGAAAAACTGTTTTTT; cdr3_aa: CASSGRGSEKLFF
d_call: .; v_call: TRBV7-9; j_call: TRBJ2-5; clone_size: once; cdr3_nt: TGTGCCAGCAGCTTACGAGGGGGCGGGAGCATAGAGACCCAGTACTTC; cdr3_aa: CASSLRGGGSIETQYF
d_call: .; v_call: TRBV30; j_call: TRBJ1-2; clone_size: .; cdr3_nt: TGTGCCTGGAGTGACGGATCCAGGGGAACTAACTATGGCTACACCTTC; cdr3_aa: CAWSDGSRGTNYGYTF
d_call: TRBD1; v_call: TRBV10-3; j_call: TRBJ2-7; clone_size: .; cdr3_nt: TGTGCCATCAGTGAGCGGGACAGGGACTACGAGCAGTACTTC; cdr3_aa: CAISERDRDYEQYF
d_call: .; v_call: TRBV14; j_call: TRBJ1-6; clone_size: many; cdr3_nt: TGTGCCAGCAGCCCGCACCTCCGCAATTCACCCCTCCACTTT; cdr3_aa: CASSPHLRNSPLHF
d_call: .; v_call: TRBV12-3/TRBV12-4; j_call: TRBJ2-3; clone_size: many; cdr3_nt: TGTGCCAGCAGTTTTGGCCCCGAGGGGGGGACAGATACGCAGTATTTT; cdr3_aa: CASSFGPEGGTDTQYF
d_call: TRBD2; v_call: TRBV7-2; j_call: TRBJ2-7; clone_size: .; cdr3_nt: TGTGCCAGCAGACCCGGGGGGTACGAGCAGTACTTC; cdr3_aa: CASRPGGYEQYF
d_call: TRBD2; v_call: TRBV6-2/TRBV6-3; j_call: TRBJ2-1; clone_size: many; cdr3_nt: TGTGCCAGCAGTCCGACGGGAGGCAACCGCTCCTACAATGAGCAGTTCTTC; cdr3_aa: CASSPTGGNRSYNEQFF
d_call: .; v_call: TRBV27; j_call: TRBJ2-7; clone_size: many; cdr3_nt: TGTGCCAGCAAAGCGGACGGACCCTACGAGCAGTACTTC; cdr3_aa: CASKADGPYEQYF
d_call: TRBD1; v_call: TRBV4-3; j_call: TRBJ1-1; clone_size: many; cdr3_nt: TGCGCCAGCAGCCCCAGGGGGGGCACTGAAGCTTTCTTT; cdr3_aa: CASSPRGGTEAFF
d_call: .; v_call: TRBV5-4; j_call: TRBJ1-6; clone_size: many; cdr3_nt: TGTGCCAGCAGCTTTCCCGGGCCAAATTCACCCCTCCACTTT; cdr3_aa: CASSFPGPNSPLHF
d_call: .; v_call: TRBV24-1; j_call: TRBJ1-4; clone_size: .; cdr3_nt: TGTGCCACCAGGGATCCTCAAAAGGACCACCCATTTCAAAATGAAAAACTGTCTTTT; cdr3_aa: CATRDPQKDHPFQNEKLSF
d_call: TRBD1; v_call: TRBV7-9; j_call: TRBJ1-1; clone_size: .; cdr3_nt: TGTGCCAGCAGCTTGCGTAGGGGACAGACTGAAGCTTTCTTT; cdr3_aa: CASSLRRGQTEAFF
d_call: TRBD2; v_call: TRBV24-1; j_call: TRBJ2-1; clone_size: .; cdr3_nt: TGTGCCACCAGTGGTTTGGGACTAGCGGGTTCCGACGATGAGCAGTTCTTC; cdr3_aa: CATSGLGLAGSDDEQFF
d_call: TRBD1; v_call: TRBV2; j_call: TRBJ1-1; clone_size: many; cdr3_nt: TGTGCCAGCAGGAGAAGGACAGGACCGGCTGAAGCTTTCTTT; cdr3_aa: CASRRRTGPAEAFF
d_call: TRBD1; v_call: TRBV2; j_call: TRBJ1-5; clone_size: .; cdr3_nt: TGTGCCAGCAGTCCCGGGACAGGGGAGAGCCAGCCCCAGCATTTT; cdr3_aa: CASSPGTGESQPQHF
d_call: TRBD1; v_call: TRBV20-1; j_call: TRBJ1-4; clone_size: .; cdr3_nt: TGCAGTGCCCCAAGGGCTACGACAGGGTTGGGGAATGAAAAACTGTTTTTT; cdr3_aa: CSAPRATTGLGNEKLFF
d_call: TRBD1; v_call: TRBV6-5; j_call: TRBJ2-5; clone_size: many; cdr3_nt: TGTGCCAGCAGTTACTCCGGGACAGGAGTATTAGAGACCCAGTACTTC; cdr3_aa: CASSYSGTGVLETQYF
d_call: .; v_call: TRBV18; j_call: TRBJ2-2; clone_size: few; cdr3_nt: TGTGCCAGCTCACCAAGTTGGCCGACGGCCGGGGAGCTGTTTTTT; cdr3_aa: CASSPSWPTAGELFF
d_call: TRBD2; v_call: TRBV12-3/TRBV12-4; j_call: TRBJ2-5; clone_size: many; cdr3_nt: TGTGCCAGCAGTTTCGGACTAGCGGGAGTAATCGGGGAGACCCAGTACTTC; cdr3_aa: CASSFGLAGVIGETQYF
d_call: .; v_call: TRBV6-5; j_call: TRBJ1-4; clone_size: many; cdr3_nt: TGTGCCAGCAGTTACTCTTGGGGACGGACCTATGAAAAACTGTTTTTT; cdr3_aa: CASSYSWGRTYEKLFF
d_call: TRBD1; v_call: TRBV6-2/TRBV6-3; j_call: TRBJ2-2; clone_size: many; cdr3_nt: TGTGCCAGCAACATACAGGGGGCTACTGGGGAGCTGTTTTTT; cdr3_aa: CASNIQGATGELFF
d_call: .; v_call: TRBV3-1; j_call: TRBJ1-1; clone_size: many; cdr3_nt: TGTGCCAGCAGCCAAGAGGTGAGCCCTGAAGCTTTCTTT; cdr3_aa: CASSQEVSPEAFF
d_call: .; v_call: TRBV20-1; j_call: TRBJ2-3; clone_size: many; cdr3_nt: TGCAGTGCTAGAGGGAGAAGTACAGATACGCAGTATTTT; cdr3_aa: CSARGRSTDTQYF
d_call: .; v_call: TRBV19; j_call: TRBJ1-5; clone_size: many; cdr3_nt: TGTGCCAGTAGTATCGGTCGCAATCAGCCCCAGCATTTT; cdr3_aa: CASSIGRNQPQHF